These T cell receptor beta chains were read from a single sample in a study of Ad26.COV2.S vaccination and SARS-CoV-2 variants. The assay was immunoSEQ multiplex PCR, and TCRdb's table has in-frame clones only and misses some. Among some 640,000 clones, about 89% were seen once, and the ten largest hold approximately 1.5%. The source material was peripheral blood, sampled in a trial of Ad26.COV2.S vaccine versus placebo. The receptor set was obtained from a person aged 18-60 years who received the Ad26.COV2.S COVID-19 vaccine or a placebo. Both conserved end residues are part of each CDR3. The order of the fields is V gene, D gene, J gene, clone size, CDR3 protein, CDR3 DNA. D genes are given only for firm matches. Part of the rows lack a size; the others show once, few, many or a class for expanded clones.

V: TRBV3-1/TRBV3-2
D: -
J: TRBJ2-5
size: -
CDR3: CASSQIYLETQYF
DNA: TGTGCCAGCAGCCAAATTTACTTGGAGACCCAGTACTTC

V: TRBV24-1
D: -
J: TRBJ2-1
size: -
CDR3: CATSDLTGNEQFF
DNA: TGTGCCACCAGTGACCTCACAGGGAATGAGCAGTTCTTC

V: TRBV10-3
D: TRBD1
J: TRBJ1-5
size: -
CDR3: CAISQGQDSNQPQHF
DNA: TGTGCCATCAGTCAGGGACAGGATAGCAATCAGCCCCAGCATTTT

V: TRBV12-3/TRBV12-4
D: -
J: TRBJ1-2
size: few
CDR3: CASSSGHGYTF
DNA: TGTGCCAGCAGTTCGGGGCACGGCTACACCTTC

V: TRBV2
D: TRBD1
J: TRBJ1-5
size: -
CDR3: CASTRTGVNQPQHF
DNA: TGTGCCAGCACTAGGACAGGGGTCAATCAGCCCCAGCATTTT

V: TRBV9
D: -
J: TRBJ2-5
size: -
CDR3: CASSGGLAARETQYF
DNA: TGTGCCAGCAGCGGGGGACTTGCCGCCCGAGAGACCCAGTACTTC

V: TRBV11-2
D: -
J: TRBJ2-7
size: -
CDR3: CASRSTDRAYEQYF
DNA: TGTGCCAGCAGATCGACCGACAGAGCCTACGAGCAGTACTTC

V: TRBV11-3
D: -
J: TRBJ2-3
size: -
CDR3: CASSLGFTDTQYF
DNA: TGTGCCAGCAGCTTAGGATTCACAGATACGCAGTATTTT

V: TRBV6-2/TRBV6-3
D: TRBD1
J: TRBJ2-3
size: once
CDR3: CASSYHGQGAADTQYF
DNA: TGTGCCAGCAGTTATCACGGACAGGGAGCGGCAGATACGCAGTATTTT

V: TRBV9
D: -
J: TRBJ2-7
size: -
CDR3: CASSVSPTGKYEQYF
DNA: TGTGCCAGCAGCGTCTCCCCTACAGGGAAATACGAGCAGTACTTC

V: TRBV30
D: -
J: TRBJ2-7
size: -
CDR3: CAWQSSYEQYF
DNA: TGTGCCTGGCAGAGCTCCTACGAGCAGTACTTC

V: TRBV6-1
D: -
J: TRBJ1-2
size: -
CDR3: CASSERGRQGTNYGYTF
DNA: TGTGCCAGCAGTGAAAGGGGGAGGCAGGGAACTAACTATGGCTACACCTTC

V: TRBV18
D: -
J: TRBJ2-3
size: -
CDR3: CASSPGSATDTQYF
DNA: TGTGCCAGCTCACCGGGTAGCGCCACAGATACGCAGTATTTT

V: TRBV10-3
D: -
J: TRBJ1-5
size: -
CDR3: CAISERGPGRRDQPQHF
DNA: TGTGCCATCAGTGAGAGGGGCCCAGGACGCCGGGATCAGCCCCAGCATTTT

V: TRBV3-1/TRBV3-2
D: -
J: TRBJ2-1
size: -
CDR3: CASMGGNEQFF
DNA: TGTGCCAGCATGGGGGGCAATGAGCAGTTCTTC

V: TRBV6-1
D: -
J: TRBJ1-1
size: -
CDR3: CASSEALRGGPIFF
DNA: TGTGCCAGCAGTGAAGCGCTTCGGGGGGGTCCAATTTTCTTT

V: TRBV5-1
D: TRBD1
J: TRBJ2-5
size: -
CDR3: CASSFTGTGRETQYF
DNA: TGCGCCAGCAGCTTCACCGGGACAGGGCGGGAGACCCAGTACTTC

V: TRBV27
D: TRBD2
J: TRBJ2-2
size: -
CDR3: CASRGLAGRRDTGELFF
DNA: TGTGCCAGCAGGGGACTAGCGGGGAGGCGGGACACCGGGGAGCTGTTTTTT

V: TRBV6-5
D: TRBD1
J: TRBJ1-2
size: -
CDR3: CACSRQGGSGGYTF
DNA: TGTGCCTGCAGCCGACAGGGGGGGAGTGGTGGCTACACCTTC